This T cell receptor beta chain stems from a study of Ad26.COV2.S vaccination and SARS-CoV-2 variants. Study context: In the study, Ad26.COV2.S was injected intramuscularly once, or twice 56 days apart.

Produced via immunoSEQ multiplex PCR; TCRdb's table is partial and in-frame only. This table has about 390,000 clones, 75% to 90% appearing once. Concerning this clone: Its specificity is not known.

The treatment was: around 19 received Ad26.COV2.S at low or high dose, single or two shots; about 5 received placebo; per-sample allocation not given. Sampling took place 63 days after the first vaccine or placebo injection. In Boston, an adult donor aged 18-55 years took part. The CDR3 runs to 15 residues. Trimming at V came to 5 bases and at J to 2 bases, leaving 7 bases not matched to a gene. The germline CDR1 and CDR2 sequences are SEHNR and FQNEAQ (reference sequence). Findings and limits, study-wide: Placebo and vaccine recipients had non-spike TCR breadth that was similar. Substantial breadth was reported for post-vaccination spike-specific CD8+ and CD4+ T cells.

The sequence derives from a person aged 18-60 years who received the Ad26.COV2.S COVID-19 vaccine or a placebo. The chain is built from TRBV7-9 and TRBJ1-1; TRBD1 aligns across 8 bases. The material was peripheral blood, obtained in a trial of Ad26.COV2.S vaccine versus placebo. CDR3 sequence (DNA): TGTGCCAGCAGCAATAACGACAGGGGAAACACTGAAGCTTTCTTT. Its translation: CASSNNDRGNTEAFF.